This TCR beta chain appears in the sequencing data of a study of Graves' ophthalmopathy and Graves' hyperthyroidism. The overall study: Investigators collected peripheral blood at initial diagnosis, before any treatment was given.

The CDR3 spans 17 residues. Trimming removed 2 bases from V and 2 bases from J, with 15 bases in between. Per germline, CDR1 LGHNA and CDR2 YNFKEQ. The authors enrolled newly diagnosed hyperthyroidism patients aged 18 to 65 with under 2 months' duration. This clonotype turned up a few times. RNA transcripts served as template for amplifying TCR beta CDR3 sequences. First-round RT-PCR relied on HTBI primers, and a second-round multiplex PCR came next. Each CDR3 protein gets one entry after TCRdb re-called the multiplex PCR reads with MiXCR. The sample holds 500,000 to 700,000 distinct CDR3 sequences, 20% to 25% seen once.

The receptor's source is a woman aged 18-35 years with stable Graves' hyperthyroidism. Some clones in this sample may be carry-over from other donors' samples. Sequenced sample: peripheral blood. The genes are TRBV4-2 and TRBJ2-2; D is tentatively TRBD1 or TRBD2 (5 bases each). The CDR3 DNA sequence: TGTGCCAGCAGCCAACAATCCGGGACCGCTAACACCGGGGAGCTGTTTTTT. Its translation is CASSQQSGTANTGELFF.